Shown below are 10 T cell receptor beta chains from a single sample sequenced in a study of cytomegalovirus exposure and HLA in healthy donors listed by TCRdb under 2017. Receptor libraries were prepared by the immunoSEQ multiplex PCR assay. The multiplex PCR relied on a mix of 60 forward primers for TCR Vbeta segments and 13 reverse primers for TCR Jbeta segments. TCRdb carries this immuneACCESS record with in-frame sequences only. Its versions omit some clonotypes, under half of them owing to an unresolved V gene in the studies checked, with the rest unexplained. The table for this sample shows under 200,000 clones. The ten biggest clones cover around 0.79% of the sample. Source material: PBMCs. The receptors originated from a woman younger than 30 in good health and CMV-seropositive.

The chain carries TRBV30 and TRBJ1-2, with D possibly being TRBD1 (5 bases). In germline, CDR1 is GTSNPN, CDR2 SVGIG (reference sequence). This CDR3 has 13 residues. V lost 0 bases and J 4 bases, leaving 9 bases between the germline ends. The CDR3 reads CAWSVGRAYGYTF. The CDR3 DNA reads as TGTGCCTGGAGTGTGGGCAGGGCCTATGGCTACACCTTC.

This sequence joins TRBV19 and TRBJ2-1; 12 nucleotides agree with TRBD2. The CDR3 runs to 19 residues. V lost 4 bases, J lost 10 bases, and 20 bases stayed unmatched. The germline CDR1 and CDR2 sequences are LNHDA and SQIVND (reference sequence). CDR3 in amino acids: CASSTHRGLGLAGSKEQFF. CDR3 DNA sequence: TGTGCCAGTAGTACCCACAGGGGACTAGGACTAGCGGGGAGTAAGGAGCAGTTCTTC.

The rearrangement uses TRBV9 and TRBJ2-2; D is possibly TRBD1 (5 bases). The CDR3 runs to 18 residues. Trimming shortened V by 6 bases and J by 1 base, and 22 bases separated the two germline ends. Germline loops: CDR1 SGDLS, CDR2 YYNGEE. CDR3: CASTRSPQGVENTGELFF. Written as DNA, the CDR3 is TGTGCCAGCACCCGTAGCCCCCAAGGGGTGGAGAACACCGGGGAGCTGTTTTTT. Full variable domain (rest looked up from reference TRBV9 and TRBJ2-2): DSGVTQTPKHLITATGQRVTLRCSPRSGDLSVYWYQQSLDQGLQFLIQYYNGEERAKGNILERFSAQQFPDLHSELNLSSLELGDSALYFCASTRSPQGVENTGELFFGEGSRLTVL.

This rearrangement joins TRBV5-5 to TRBJ2-3; D gene ambiguous. The V gene lost 0 bases and the J gene lost 5 bases, with 7 bases spanning the gap. This CDR3 is 13 amino acids long. Germline-derived CDR1 and CDR2 are SGHKS and YYEKEE (reference sequence). CDR3 in amino acids: CASSLAAVDTQYF. CDR3 sequence (DNA): TGTGCCAGCAGCTTGGCGGCGGTAGATACGCAGTATTTT. The entire variable domain, with the rest obtained from reference TRBV5-5 and TRBJ2-3, is as follows: DAGVTQSPTHLIKTRGQQVTLRCSPISGHKSVSWYQQVLGQGPQFIFQYYEKEERGRGNFPDRFSARQFPNYSSELNVNALLLGDSALYLCASSLAAVDTQYFGPGTRLTVL.

The rearrangement uses TRBV6-5 and TRBJ2-1; no clear D. This CDR3 contains 11 residues. CDR1 and CDR2 from the germline V gene are MNHEY and SVGAGI. The germline V and J ends were trimmed by 2 bases and 7 bases, with 3 bases remaining between them. CDR3 nucleotides: TGTGCCAGCAGTTACGAGAATGAGCAGTTCTTC. It codes for CASSYENEQFF.

The chain links TRBV4-1 to TRBJ2-1, with D hard to call. This CDR3 has 14 residues. V lost 0 bases and J 8 bases, leaving 11 bases between the germline ends. Germline CDR1 is MGHRA and CDR2 is YSYEKL. The CDR3 region has the DNA TGCGCCAGCAGCCAAGATCTGGAGTGGGATGAGCAGTTCTTC. Translation gives CASSQDLEWDEQFF.

The rearrangement joins TRBV5-6 to TRBJ1-1, with 11 bases lining up with TRBD1. The CDR3 is made up of 17 amino acids. The germline gives CDR1 SGHDT, CDR2 YYEEEE. After removal of 2 bases from V and 1 base from J, the junction contained 7 bases not matched to a gene. CDR3 coding DNA: TGTGCCAGCAGCTTATTGGGACAGGGGGATAGGAACACTGAAGCTTTCTTT. It specifies CASSLLGQGDRNTEAFF.

This chain connects TRBV7-9 to TRBJ2-3, with 7 bases lining up with TRBD1. Losses at the gene ends were 7 bases for V and 4 bases for J; bases not matched to a gene: 8. CDR1 and CDR2 (germline): SEHNR, FQNEAQ (reference sequence). The CDR3 contains 14 residues. The CDR3 nucleotides read TGTGCCAGCATGTGGACAGGCCCCCCAGATACGCAGTATTTT. As protein: CASMWTGPPDTQYF.

This rearrangement joins TRBV12-5 to TRBJ2-3; tentatively, D is TRBD1 (5 bases). V was trimmed by 2 bases and J by 4 bases, leaving 10 bases between them. The CDR3 loop spans 14 amino acids. CDR1 is LGHNT and CDR2 is FRNRAP in the germline V gene. Here the CDR3 DNA reads TGTGCTAGTGGTTTGCGCCCAGGGCCAGATACGCAGTATTTT. Its protein is CASGLRPGPDTQYF.

This chain joins TRBV9 and TRBJ2-3; 7 positions agree with TRBD1. The germline V gene has CDR1 SGDLS and CDR2 YYNGEE. After removal of 4 bases from V and 4 bases from J, the junction contained 9 bases not matched to a gene. The CDR3 length is 15 residues. CDR3 in DNA: TGTGCCAGCAGCCAAACAGGGGTAAGCGCAGATACGCAGTATTTT. Translation gives CASSQTGVSADTQYF.